This T cell receptor beta chain derives from a study of Ad26.COV2.S vaccination and SARS-CoV-2 variants. Points from the study as a whole: The study found similar non-spike TCR breadth in vaccine and placebo recipients.

Some clones are missing from TCRdb's copy, which holds only in-frame ones; the method was immunoSEQ multiplex PCR. The sample consists of 350,000 to 600,000 clones, about 88% of them appearing once. Treatment specified: roughly 18 received Ad26.COV2.S at low or high dose, single or two shots; 5 received placebo; per-sample allocation not given. Day 63 following the first vaccine or placebo injection was when the samples were taken. In Boston, the donor was an adult between 18-55 years of age. To note about this clone: No antigen is known for it.

Germline V gives CDR1 GTSNPN, CDR2 SVGIG (reference sequence). Between the trimmed V and J ends, which lost 0 bases and 9 bases, there was a span of 17 bases. This CDR3 spans 15 amino acids. This TCR derives from a person between 18 and 59 years old who received the Ad26.COV2.S COVID-19 vaccine or a placebo. Sequences were derived from peripheral blood, sampled in a trial of Ad26.COV2.S vaccine versus placebo. The V call is TRBV30, the J call TRBJ2-2; D tentatively reads TRBD1 or TRBD2 (5 bases each). CDR3 residues: CAWSVLPQGRRELFF. The CDR3 DNA reads TGTGCCTGGAGTGTACTTCCCCAGGGACGCCGGGAGCTGTTTTTT. Full variable domain (remainder filled in from reference TRBV30 and TRBJ2-2): SQTIHQWPATLVQPVGSPLSLECTVEGTSNPNLYWYRQAAGRGLQLLFYSVGIGQISSEVPQNLSASRPQDRQFILSSKKLLLSDSGFYLCAWSVLPQGRRELFFGEGSRLTVL.